The rows below give T cell receptor beta chains drawn from one sample of a study of beta chain features in type 1 diabetes. The assay was immunoSEQ multiplex PCR, and TCRdb's table has in-frame clones only and misses some. The sample includes about 110,000 clones, around 40% seen only once; the top ten take about 0.07%. Sequencing was carried out using stem cell memory CD4+ T cells from blood. The receptors were gathered from a woman between 18 and 30 years old in good health. CDR3s include the opening cysteine and the closing phenylalanine or tryptophan. The D gene is left open where the match is weak. Clone size is given for some rows only: seen once, a few or many times, or a class if the clone is expanded.

J,D,size,V,CDR3,DNA
TRBJ2-7,TRBD2,NA,TRBV7-9,CASRPSGYEQYF,TGTGCCAGCAGACCTAGCGGGTACGAGCAGTACTTC
TRBJ2-7,NA,NA,TRBV19,CASSVRETYEQYF,TGTGCCAGTAGTGTTCGGGAGACCTACGAGCAGTACTTC
TRBJ1-5,NA,few,TRBV6-5,CASSSYGNQPQHF,TGTGCCAGCAGTTCCTATGGCAATCAGCCCCAGCATTTT
TRBJ1-5,TRBD1,few,TRBV5-1,CASSEQGNQPQHF,TGCGCCAGCAGCGAACAGGGGAATCAGCCCCAGCATTTT
TRBJ2-5,TRBD2,few,TRBV5-1,CASSHPSGSRVETQYF,TGCGCCAGCAGCCATCCTAGCGGGAGTAGGGTAGAGACCCAGTACTTC
TRBJ2-1,NA,NA,TRBV2,CASSVEAGRGGNEQFF,TGTGCCAGCAGTGTAGAAGCAGGGCGAGGGGGCAATGAGCAGTTCTTC
TRBJ2-3,NA,few,TRBV7-9,CASSSRGVRLTSTDTQYF,TGTGCCAGCAGCTCCAGGGGGGTTCGGCTAACTAGCACAGATACGCAGTATTTT
TRBJ1-2,NA,NA,TRBV19,CATKTGLGLTSTANYGYTF,TGTGCCACTAAGACAGGATTAGGATTAACCAGTACGGCTAACTATGGCTACACCTTC
TRBJ2-7,TRBD1,few,TRBV7-9,CASSRPHRGYEQYF,TGTGCCAGCAGCCGACCACACAGGGGGTACGAGCAGTACTTC
TRBJ1-2,NA,few,TRBV5-1,CASSLQNNYGYTF,TGCGCCAGCAGCTTGCAGAATAACTATGGCTACACCTTC
TRBJ2-3,TRBD2,NA,TRBV5-4,CASSLGTSGITDTQYF,TGTGCCAGCAGCCTCGGGACTAGCGGGATCACAGATACGCAGTATTTT
TRBJ1-4,TRBD1,few,TRBV30,CAWSFGTGGYEKLFF,TGTGCCTGGAGTTTCGGGACAGGAGGTTATGAAAAACTGTTTTTT
TRBJ2-1,NA,NA,TRBV28,CASSETLGNEQFF,TGTGCCAGCAGCGAGACTCTTGGCAATGAGCAGTTCTTC
TRBJ1-1,NA,NA,TRBV11-2,CASSLAPRLTEAFF,TGTGCCAGCAGCTTAGCCCCGAGGCTCACTGAAGCTTTCTTT
TRBJ2-1,NA,NA,TRBV6-4,CASSAAGNEQFF,TGTGCCAGCAGTGCTGCAGGCAATGAGCAGTTCTTC
TRBJ2-3,TRBD1,few,TRBV29-1,CSVPTGPSSTDTQYF,TGCAGCGTCCCGACAGGGCCCTCTAGCACAGATACGCAGTATTTT
TRBJ2-3,TRBD2,few,TRBV7-2,CASSSRAGGGTDTQYF,TGTGCCAGCAGCTCCCGAGCGGGAGGGGGCACAGATACGCAGTATTTT
TRBJ1-5,TRBD1,once,TRBV7-9,CASSLQGGLGNQPQHF,TGTGCCAGCAGCTTGCAGGGGGGCTTGGGCAATCAGCCCCAGCATTTT
TRBJ1-3,TRBD1,NA,TRBV7-2,CASSLVGTGSGNTIYF,TGTGCCAGCAGCTTAGTGGGGACAGGGTCTGGAAACACCATATATTTT
TRBJ2-7,NA,NA,TRBV18,CASHSGSGIYEQYF,TGTGCCAGTCACAGCGGTAGCGGCATCTACGAGCAGTACTTC
TRBJ1-1,NA,NA,TRBV7-2,CASSLTGAKAFF,TGTGCCAGCAGTCTAACTGGGGCAAAAGCTTTCTTT
TRBJ2-3,TRBD1,few,TRBV18,CASSPLTGQGRTDTQYF,TGTGCCAGCTCACCACTGACGGGACAGGGAAGAACAGATACGCAGTATTTT
TRBJ1-2,NA,NA,TRBV20-1,CSADIDYGYTF,TGCAGTGCCGACATTGACTATGGCTACACCTTC
TRBJ1-2,NA,few,TRBV5-1,CASSLGDNYGYTF,TGCGCCAGCAGCTTGGGAGATAACTATGGCTACACCTTC
TRBJ2-3,TRBD1,NA,TRBV5-4,CASSSTGTGTDTQYF,TGTGCCAGCAGCTCGACCGGGACAGGCACAGATACGCAGTATTTT
TRBJ2-7,TRBD2,few,TRBV4-1,CASSQIRTSGRYEQYF,TGCGCCAGCAGCCAAATTAGGACTAGCGGGAGGTACGAGCAGTACTTC
TRBJ2-5,TRBD2,NA,TRBV5-1,CASSLEVAGAETQYF,TGCGCCAGCAGCTTGGAGGTAGCGGGAGCAGAGACCCAGTACTTC
TRBJ1-4,NA,NA,TRBV28,CASKAPGEKLFF,TGTGCCAGCAAGGCCCCAGGGGAAAAACTGTTTTTT
TRBJ1-1,NA,NA,TRBV15,CATSRDLAGMNTEAFF,TGTGCCACCAGCAGAGACTTGGCAGGCATGAACACTGAAGCTTTCTTT
TRBJ2-7,NA,few,TRBV6-1,CASSRRQSSYEQYF,TGTGCCAGCAGCCGACGACAGAGCTCCTACGAGCAGTACTTC
TRBJ2-7,NA,few,TRBV30,CAWSHGGSYEQYF,TGTGCCTGGTCGCATGGCGGCTCCTACGAGCAGTACTTC
TRBJ2-5,TRBD2,NA,TRBV29-1,CSVRGLATRTQYF,TGCAGCGTCAGGGGACTAGCGACCCGGACCCAGTACTTC
TRBJ2-1,TRBD2,few,TRBV13,CASSLKLAGGIDEQFF,TGTGCCAGCAGCTTAAAACTAGCGGGAGGTATAGATGAGCAGTTCTTC
TRBJ1-2,TRBD1,NA,TRBV7-8,CASSLGTGYGYTF,TGTGCCAGCAGCCTCGGGACAGGTTATGGCTACACCTTC
TRBJ1-2,NA,NA,TRBV27,CASSSTRNYGYTF,TGTGCCAGCAGTTCGACAAGAAACTATGGCTACACCTTC
TRBJ1-1,NA,NA,TRBV7-9,CASSQGRNTEAFF,TGTGCCAGCAGCCAAGGGAGGAACACTGAAGCTTTCTTT
TRBJ1-2,NA,once,TRBV30,CAWSRIRAAGGYTF,TGTGCCTGGAGTCGGATCAGGGCTGCGGGAGGCTACACCTTC
TRBJ2-5,TRBD2,NA,TRBV10-1,CAIAGRVQETQYF,TGCGCCATAGCCGGGAGGGTCCAAGAGACCCAGTACTTC
TRBJ2-4,NA,once,TRBV11-2,CASSVNPLRGLMAKNIQYF,TGTGCCAGCAGCGTAAATCCCCTCCGAGGCCTGATGGCCAAAAACATTCAGTACTTC
TRBJ1-5,NA,NA,TRBV7-8,CASSLERGAGQPQHF,TGTGCCAGCAGCTTAGAGCGGGGGGCAGGTCAGCCCCAGCATTTT
TRBJ2-6,NA,NA,TRBV19,CASSATGRSGANVLTF,TGTGCCAGTAGTGCGACAGGACGCTCTGGGGCCAACGTCCTGACTTTC